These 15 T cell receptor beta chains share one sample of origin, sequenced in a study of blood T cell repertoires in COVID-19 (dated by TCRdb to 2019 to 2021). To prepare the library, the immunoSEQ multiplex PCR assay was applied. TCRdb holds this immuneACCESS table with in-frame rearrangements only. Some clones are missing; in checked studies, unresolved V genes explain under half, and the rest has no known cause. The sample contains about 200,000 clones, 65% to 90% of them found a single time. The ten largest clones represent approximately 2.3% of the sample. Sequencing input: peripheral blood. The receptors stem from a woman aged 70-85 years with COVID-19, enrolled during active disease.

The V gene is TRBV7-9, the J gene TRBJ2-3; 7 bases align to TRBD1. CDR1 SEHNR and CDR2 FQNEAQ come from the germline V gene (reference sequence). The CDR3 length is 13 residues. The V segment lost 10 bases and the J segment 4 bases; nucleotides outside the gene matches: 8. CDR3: CATRDSGADTQYF. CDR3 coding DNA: TGTGCCACCCGGGACAGTGGGGCAGATACGCAGTATTTT.

The CDR3 reads CASSQAPPGTANTEAFF. CDR3 nucleotides: TGTGCCAGCAGCCAAGCCCCTCCCGGGACAGCCAACACTGAAGCTTTCTTT. The chain employs TRBV3-1 (or the pseudogene TRBV3-2) and TRBJ1-1, with TRBD1 identical over 7 bases. J gave up 2 bases and V 1 base, and 10 bases lay outside the gene matches. The CDR3 loop spans 17 amino acids. Germline values: CDR1 LGHDT, CDR2 YNNKEL (reference sequence).

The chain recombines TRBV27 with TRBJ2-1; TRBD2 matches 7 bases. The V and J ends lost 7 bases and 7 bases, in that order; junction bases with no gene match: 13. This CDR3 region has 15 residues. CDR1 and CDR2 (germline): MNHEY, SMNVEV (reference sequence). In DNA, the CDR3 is TGTGCCAGCACCGCAAAGCGGGGACTGGGGAATGAGCAGTTCTTC. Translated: CASTAKRGLGNEQFF.

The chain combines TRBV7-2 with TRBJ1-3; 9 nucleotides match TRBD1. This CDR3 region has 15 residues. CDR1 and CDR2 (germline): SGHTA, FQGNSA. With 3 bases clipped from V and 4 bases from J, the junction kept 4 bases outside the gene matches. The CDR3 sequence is CASSLGGTGGNTIYF. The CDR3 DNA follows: TGTGCCAGCAGCTTGGGCGGGACAGGGGGAAACACCATATATTTT.

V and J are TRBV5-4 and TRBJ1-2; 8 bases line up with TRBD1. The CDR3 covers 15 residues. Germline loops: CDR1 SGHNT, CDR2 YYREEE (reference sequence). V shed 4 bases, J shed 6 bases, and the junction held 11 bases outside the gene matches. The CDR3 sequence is CASSPKRTGTNGYTF. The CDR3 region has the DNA TGTGCCAGCAGCCCCAAACGGACAGGGACAAATGGCTACACCTTC.

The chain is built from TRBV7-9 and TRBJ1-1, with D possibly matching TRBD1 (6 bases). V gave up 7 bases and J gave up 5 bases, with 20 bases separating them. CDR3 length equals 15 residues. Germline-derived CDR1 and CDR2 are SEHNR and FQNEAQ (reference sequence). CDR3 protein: CASNSLLQGGTEAFF. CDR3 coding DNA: TGTGCCAGCAACTCCCTACTACAGGGTGGAACTGAAGCTTTCTTT.

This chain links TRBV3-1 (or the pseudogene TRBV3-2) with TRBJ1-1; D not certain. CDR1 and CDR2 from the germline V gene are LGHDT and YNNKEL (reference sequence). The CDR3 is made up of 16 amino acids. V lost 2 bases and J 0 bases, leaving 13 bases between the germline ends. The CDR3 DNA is TGTGCCAGCAGCCAATTAGCCGAGGGTCTGAACACTGAAGCTTTCTTT. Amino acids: CASSQLAEGLNTEAFF.

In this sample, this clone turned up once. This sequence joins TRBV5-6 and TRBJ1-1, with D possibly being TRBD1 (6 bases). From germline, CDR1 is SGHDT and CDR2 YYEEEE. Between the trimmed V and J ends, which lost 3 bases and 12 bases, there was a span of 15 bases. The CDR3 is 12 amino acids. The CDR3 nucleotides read TGTGCCAGCAGCTCACCAGGGGCAAGGTCTTTCTTT. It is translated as CASSSPGARSFF.

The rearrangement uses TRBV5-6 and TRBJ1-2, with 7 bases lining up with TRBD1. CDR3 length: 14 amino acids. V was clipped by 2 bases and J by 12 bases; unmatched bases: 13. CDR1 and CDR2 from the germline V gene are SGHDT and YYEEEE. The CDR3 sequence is CASSFQVQGYQNTF. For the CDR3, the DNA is TGTGCCAGCAGCTTTCAAGTACAGGGGTACCAGAACACCTTC.

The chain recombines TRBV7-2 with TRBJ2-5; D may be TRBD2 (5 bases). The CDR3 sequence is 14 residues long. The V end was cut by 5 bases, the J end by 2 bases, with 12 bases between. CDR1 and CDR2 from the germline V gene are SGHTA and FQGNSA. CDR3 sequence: CASSMYGEQETQYF. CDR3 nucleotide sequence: TGTGCCAGCAGCATGTACGGGGAGCAAGAGACCCAGTACTTC. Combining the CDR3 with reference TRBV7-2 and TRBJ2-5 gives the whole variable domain GAGVSQSPSNKVTEKGKDVELRCDPISGHTALYWYRQSLGQGLEFLIYFQGNSAPDKSGLPSDRFSAERTGGSVSTLTIQRTQQEDSAVYLCASSMYGEQETQYFGPGTRLLVL.

The CDR3 spells CASSRSNEKLFF. In DNA, the CDR3 is TGTGCCAGCAGCCGGAGTAATGAAAAACTGTTTTTT. The chain has TRBV11-2 and TRBJ1-4; D call uncertain. Looked up from germline, CDR1 is SGHAT and CDR2 is FQNNGV. Trimming cost V 5 bases and J 4 bases, with 5 bases left between them. CDR3 length equals 12 residues.

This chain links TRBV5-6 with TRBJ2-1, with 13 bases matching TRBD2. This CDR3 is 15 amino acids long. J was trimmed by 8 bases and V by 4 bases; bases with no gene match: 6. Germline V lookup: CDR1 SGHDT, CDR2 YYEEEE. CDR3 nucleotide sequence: TGTGCCAGCAGCCCGACTAGCGGGAGGATGGATGAGCAGTTCTTC. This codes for CASSPTSGRMDEQFF.

In DNA form, the CDR3 reads TGTGCCACCAGTGCCAACAGGGTCAATCAGCCCCAGCATTTT. Protein: CATSANRVNQPQHF. This sequence joins TRBV24-1 and TRBJ1-5; D is possibly TRBD1 (6 bases). The V gene lost 5 bases and the J gene lost 3 bases, with 10 bases spanning the gap. This CDR3 contains 14 residues. Germline V lookup: CDR1 KGHDR, CDR2 SFDVKD.

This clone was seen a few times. This chain's CDR3 is CASSKLADGNYGYTF. The DNA for the CDR3 is TGTGCCAGCAGCAAACTCGCGGATGGTAACTATGGCTACACCTTC. The V gene is TRBV21-1, the J gene TRBJ1-2. TRBV21-1 represents a pseudogene. This CDR3 region has 15 residues.

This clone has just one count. The CDR3 sequence is CASSYGSGQGAVTGELFF. The CDR3 DNA reads TGTGCCAGCAGTTATGGATCGGGACAGGGGGCAGTCACCGGGGAGCTGTTTTTT. V and J are TRBV6-2 or TRBV6-3 and TRBJ2-2; 12 bases agree with TRBD1. The CDR3 contains 18 residues. Germline lookup yields CDR1 MNHEY and CDR2 SVGEGT. J lost 4 bases, V lost 3 bases, and 9 bases had no gene match.